This T cell receptor (beta chain) is drawn from a study of blood T cell repertoires in COVID-19. Turning to the study itself: Whether acute or convalescent, the COVID-19 samples came from the United States, Italy and Spain.

Between the trimmed V and J ends, which lost 0 bases and 4 bases, there was a span of 7 bases. This CDR3 region has 13 residues. Germline assignment: CDR1 SGHRS and CDR2 YFSETQ. Sequencing used immunoSEQ multiplex PCR; TCRdb keeps in-frame clones, though not all of them. The table has about 170,000 clones, 65% to 85% seen once. Sequenced: peripheral blood. V usage is TRBV5-1 and J usage is TRBJ1-1; D might be TRBD1 (6 bases). The receptor comes from a man in his 70s with active or convalescent COVID-19. The CDR3 loop is CASSLEQGTEAFF. In DNA, the CDR3 is TGCGCCAGCAGCTTGGAACAGGGCACTGAAGCTTTCTTT.